Listed below are T cell receptor beta chains from one sample, sequenced in a study of cytomegalovirus exposure and HLA in healthy donors. Profiling relied on immunoSEQ multiplex PCR, and the TCRdb table lists in-frame clones only, not all of them. The sample carries approximately 160,000 clones, roughly nine tenths recorded once. The sequenced sample was PBMCs. The receptors shown here come from a woman aged 25-40 years in good health and CMV-seronegative. Each CDR3 is given with its conserved first and last residue. D genes are given only for firm matches. Clone sizes are given selectively: once, few, many, or a class where the clone is expanded.

cdr3_aa: CASSLEGGSGYTF
cdr3_nt: TGTGCCAGCAGCTTGGAAGGGGGGAGTGGCTACACCTTC
cdr3_length: 13
v_call: TRBV5-6
clone_size: few
d_call: -
j_call: TRBJ1-2

cdr3_aa: CASSLYTSGGLETQYF
cdr3_nt: TGTGCCAGCAGTTTATATACTAGCGGGGGGCTGGAGACCCAGTACTTC
cdr3_length: 16
v_call: TRBV28
clone_size: -
d_call: TRBD2
j_call: TRBJ2-5

cdr3_aa: CASSPTGGRYGYTF
cdr3_nt: TGTGCCAGCAGTCCTACAGGGGGTCGTTATGGCTACACCTTC
cdr3_length: 14
v_call: TRBV5-4
clone_size: -
d_call: TRBD1
j_call: TRBJ1-2

cdr3_aa: CASSLAISNTEAFF
cdr3_nt: TGCGCCAGCAGCTTGGCTATTTCCAACACTGAAGCTTTCTTT
cdr3_length: 14
v_call: TRBV5-1
clone_size: -
d_call: -
j_call: TRBJ1-1

cdr3_aa: CASSLGLASGNIQYF
cdr3_nt: TGTGCCAGCAGCTTGGGACTAGCGTCGGGAAACATTCAGTACTTC
cdr3_length: 15
v_call: TRBV5-8
clone_size: once
d_call: TRBD2
j_call: TRBJ2-4

cdr3_aa: CATSIQSGGRFTEAFF
cdr3_nt: TGTGCCACCAGCATCCAAAGCGGGGGTAGGTTCACTGAAGCTTTCTTT
cdr3_length: 16
v_call: TRBV15
clone_size: -
d_call: -
j_call: TRBJ1-1

cdr3_aa: CASSRLTSGSGNEQFF
cdr3_nt: TGTGCCAGCAGCCGATTGACTAGCGGGAGTGGGAATGAGCAGTTCTTC
cdr3_length: 16
v_call: TRBV14
clone_size: -
d_call: TRBD2
j_call: TRBJ2-1

cdr3_aa: CASSLPGPNQPQHF
cdr3_nt: TGTGCCAGCAGTTTACCGGGGCCCAATCAGCCCCAGCATTTT
cdr3_length: 14
v_call: TRBV27
clone_size: -
d_call: -
j_call: TRBJ1-5

cdr3_aa: CASSLGGGQETQYF
cdr3_nt: TGTGCCAGCAGCTTAGGGGGCGGCCAAGAGACCCAGTACTTC
cdr3_length: 14
v_call: TRBV7-9
clone_size: -
d_call: -
j_call: TRBJ2-5

cdr3_aa: CASSQDGLAGETDTQYF
cdr3_nt: TGCGCCAGCAGCCAAGATGGGCTAGCGGGAGAAACAGATACGCAGTATTTT
cdr3_length: 17
v_call: TRBV4-3
clone_size: -
d_call: TRBD2
j_call: TRBJ2-3

cdr3_aa: CASSFGGPIEQFF
cdr3_nt: TGTGCCAGCAGCTTTGGGGGGCCAATTGAGCAGTTCTTC
cdr3_length: 13
v_call: TRBV7-2
clone_size: once
d_call: -
j_call: TRBJ2-1

cdr3_aa: CASTASLLSGMFNYGYTF
cdr3_nt: TGTGCCAGCACCGCCAGCTTACTCTCTGGGATGTTTAACTATGGCTACACCTTC
cdr3_length: 18
v_call: TRBV2
clone_size: once
d_call: -
j_call: TRBJ1-2

cdr3_aa: CASSYSPTGTVYGYTF
cdr3_nt: TGTGCCAGCAGTTACTCGCCTACAGGGACCGTCTATGGCTACACCTTC
cdr3_length: 16
v_call: TRBV6-5
clone_size: -
d_call: -
j_call: TRBJ1-2

cdr3_aa: CASEEASGSGYEQYF
cdr3_nt: TGTGCCAGCGAAGAGGCTAGCGGGAGCGGCTACGAGCAGTACTTC
cdr3_length: 15
v_call: TRBV2
clone_size: -
d_call: TRBD2
j_call: TRBJ2-7

cdr3_aa: CASSLVLAGAGEQFF
cdr3_nt: TGCGCCAGCAGCTTGGTACTAGCGGGAGCTGGTGAGCAGTTCTTC
cdr3_length: 15
v_call: TRBV5-1
clone_size: -
d_call: TRBD2
j_call: TRBJ2-1

cdr3_aa: CASRGTGGSAPTEAFF
cdr3_nt: TGTGCCAGCAGAGGGACAGGGGGTTCGGCGCCCACTGAAGCTTTCTTT
cdr3_length: 16
v_call: TRBV2
clone_size: -
d_call: TRBD1
j_call: TRBJ1-1

cdr3_aa: CAWSIGTGSSYEQYF
cdr3_nt: TGTGCCTGGAGTATAGGGACGGGGAGCTCCTACGAGCAGTACTTC
cdr3_length: 15
v_call: TRBV30
clone_size: -
d_call: -
j_call: TRBJ2-7

cdr3_aa: CASSIDQAGGVYEQYF
cdr3_nt: TGTGCCAGTAGTATAGACCAAGCGGGAGGAGTATACGAGCAGTACTTC
cdr3_length: 16
v_call: TRBV19
clone_size: -
d_call: TRBD2
j_call: TRBJ2-7

cdr3_aa: CASSYEGGTEAFF
cdr3_nt: TGTGCCAGCAGTTACGAAGGGGGGACTGAAGCTTTCTTT
cdr3_length: 13
v_call: TRBV6-5
clone_size: -
d_call: -
j_call: TRBJ1-1

cdr3_aa: CASSRTTGTGYGYTF
cdr3_nt: TGTGCCAGCAGCCGGACCACCGGGACAGGCTATGGCTACACCTTC
cdr3_length: 15
v_call: TRBV6-5
clone_size: once
d_call: TRBD1
j_call: TRBJ1-2

cdr3_aa: CASSLFRGAGPGNTEAFF
cdr3_nt: TGTGCCAGCAGCTTATTTCGGGGTGCCGGGCCGGGAAACACTGAAGCTTTCTTT
cdr3_length: 18
v_call: TRBV11-2
clone_size: -
d_call: -
j_call: TRBJ1-1

cdr3_aa: CASSFELVTYEQYF
cdr3_nt: TGTGCCAGCAGTTTCGAACTGGTCACCTACGAGCAGTACTTC
cdr3_length: 14
v_call: TRBV28
clone_size: -
d_call: -
j_call: TRBJ2-7

cdr3_aa: CASSGTSVVSYNEQFF
cdr3_nt: TGCGCCAGCAGCGGGACTTCGGTTGTCTCCTACAATGAGCAGTTCTTC
cdr3_length: 16
v_call: TRBV5-1
clone_size: -
d_call: -
j_call: TRBJ2-1

cdr3_aa: CASSRGPGQNTEAFF
cdr3_nt: TGTGCCAGCAGCCGAGGCCCGGGACAGAACACTGAAGCTTTCTTT
cdr3_length: 15
v_call: TRBV5-5
clone_size: once
d_call: -
j_call: TRBJ1-1

cdr3_aa: CASSPRTAVQHEQYF
cdr3_nt: TGTGCCAGCAGTCCCCGGACGGCTGTTCAACACGAGCAGTACTTC
cdr3_length: 15
v_call: TRBV27
clone_size: few
d_call: -
j_call: TRBJ2-7

cdr3_aa: CASRMTDTGELFF
cdr3_nt: TGTGCCAGCAGGATGACAGATACCGGGGAGCTGTTTTTT
cdr3_length: 13
v_call: TRBV6-1
clone_size: -
d_call: -
j_call: TRBJ2-2

cdr3_aa: CASSPQNYGYTF
cdr3_nt: TGTGCCAGCTCACCGCAGAACTATGGCTACACCTTC
cdr3_length: 12
v_call: TRBV18
clone_size: once
d_call: -
j_call: TRBJ1-2

cdr3_aa: CASRGSWVPGELFF
cdr3_nt: TGTGCCAGCAGGGGCAGCTGGGTACCCGGGGAGCTGTTTTTT
cdr3_length: 14
v_call: TRBV6-4
clone_size: -
d_call: -
j_call: TRBJ2-2

cdr3_aa: CASSFGQGATNYGYTF
cdr3_nt: TGTGCCAGCAGCTTTGGACAGGGAGCTACTAACTATGGCTACACCTTC
cdr3_length: 16
v_call: TRBV7-2
clone_size: -
d_call: TRBD1
j_call: TRBJ1-2

cdr3_aa: CSVGGPYNEQFF
cdr3_nt: TGCAGCGTGGGCGGGCCCTACAATGAGCAGTTCTTC
cdr3_length: 12
v_call: TRBV29-1
clone_size: -
d_call: -
j_call: TRBJ2-1

cdr3_aa: CASSFHNSPLHF
cdr3_nt: TGTGCCAGCAGCTTTCATAATTCACCCCTCCACTTT
cdr3_length: 12
v_call: TRBV7-9
clone_size: -
d_call: -
j_call: TRBJ1-6

cdr3_aa: CASSDSDTDTQYF
cdr3_nt: TGTGCCAGCAGTGACTCGGACACAGATACGCAGTATTTT
cdr3_length: 13
v_call: TRBV6-4
clone_size: -
d_call: -
j_call: TRBJ2-3

cdr3_aa: CASSVSGTGVAGYTF
cdr3_nt: TGTGCCAGCAGCGTTTCCGGGACAGGGGTTGCTGGCTACACCTTC
cdr3_length: 15
v_call: TRBV7-9
clone_size: -
d_call: TRBD1
j_call: TRBJ1-2

cdr3_aa: CASSFQGLSYEQYF
cdr3_nt: TGTGCCAGCAGCTTTCAGGGTTTATCCTACGAGCAGTACTTC
cdr3_length: 14
v_call: TRBV6-6
clone_size: -
d_call: -
j_call: TRBJ2-7

cdr3_aa: CASSERTGGLETQYF
cdr3_nt: TGTGCCAGCAGCGAAAGGACAGGGGGCCTGGAGACCCAGTACTTC
cdr3_length: 15
v_call: TRBV5-4
clone_size: once
d_call: TRBD1
j_call: TRBJ2-5

cdr3_aa: CSVGIGGREKLFF
cdr3_nt: TGCAGCGTTGGTATCGGGGGACGGGAAAAACTGTTTTTT
cdr3_length: 13
v_call: TRBV29-1
clone_size: -
d_call: -
j_call: TRBJ1-4

cdr3_aa: CASSHGSTNTGELFF
cdr3_nt: TGCGCCAGCAGCCACGGGAGCACGAACACCGGGGAGCTGTTTTTT
cdr3_length: 15
v_call: TRBV4-3
clone_size: -
d_call: -
j_call: TRBJ2-2

cdr3_aa: CASSPPGTSRVGTQYF
cdr3_nt: TGTGCCAGCAGCCCGCCTGGGACTTCCCGTGTGGGGACCCAGTACTTC
cdr3_length: 16
v_call: TRBV7-9
clone_size: -
d_call: -
j_call: TRBJ2-5

cdr3_aa: CASRREEDEQYF
cdr3_nt: TGTGCCAGCAGAAGGGAGGAGGACGAGCAGTACTTC
cdr3_length: 12
v_call: TRBV7-2
clone_size: -
d_call: -
j_call: TRBJ2-7